Included here is one T cell receptor beta chain sequence, with context. Its antigen is unknown. A junction boundary mismatches the germline segment, possibly from a read error. This CDR3 has 15 residues. In germline, CDR1 is SGHAT, CDR2 FQDESV (reference sequence). Using a J-beta primer mix together with a sample-barcoded 5' primer, a second PCR was run for roughly 7 to 12 cycles. TCRdb passed the 5' RACE reads through MiXCR, listing each CDR3 protein once. The repertoire holds roughly 2 million distinct CDR3 sequences, just under 50% seen once, with 2% to 2.5% in the top ten. This sample was taken from a study of blood T cells in healthy people across ages. Every donor gave roughly 9.2 milliliters of peripheral blood. Isolation yielded PBMCs, at least 6.5 million per sample, in every case. Notes on the study in general: PBMCs left unsorted prevented a conclusive naive versus antigen-experienced comparison.

This TCR was recovered from a woman between 35 and 50 years old in good health. The sample taken for sequencing was blood. The chain couples TRBV11-1 to TRBJ2-5; D tentatively reads TRBD1 or TRBD2 (5 bases each). The CDR3 is CAGSLVRGLSETQYF. The CDR3, as DNA: TGTGCCGGCAGCTTAGTCCGGGGCCTATCAGAGACCCAGTACTTC. The full variable domain, its missing parts supplied by reference TRBV11-1 and TRBJ2-5, is EAEVAQSPRYKITEKSQAVAFWCDPISGHATLYWYRQILGQGPELLVQFQDESVVDDSQLPKDRFSAERLKGVDSTLKIQPAELGDSAMYLCAGSLVRGLSETQYFGPGTRLLVL.